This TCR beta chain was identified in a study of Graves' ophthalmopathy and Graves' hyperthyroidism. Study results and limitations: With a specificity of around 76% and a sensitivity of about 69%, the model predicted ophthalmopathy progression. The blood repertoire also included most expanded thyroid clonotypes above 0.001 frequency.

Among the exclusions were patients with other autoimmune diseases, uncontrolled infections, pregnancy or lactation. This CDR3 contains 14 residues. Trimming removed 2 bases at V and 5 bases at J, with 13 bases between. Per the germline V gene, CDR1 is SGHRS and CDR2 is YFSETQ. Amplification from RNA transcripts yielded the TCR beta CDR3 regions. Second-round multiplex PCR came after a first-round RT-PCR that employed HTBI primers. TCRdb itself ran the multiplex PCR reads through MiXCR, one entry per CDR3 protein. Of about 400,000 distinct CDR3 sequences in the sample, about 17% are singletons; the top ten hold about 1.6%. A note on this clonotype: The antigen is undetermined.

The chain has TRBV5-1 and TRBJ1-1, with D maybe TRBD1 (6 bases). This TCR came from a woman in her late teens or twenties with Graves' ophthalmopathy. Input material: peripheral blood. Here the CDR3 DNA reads TGCGCCAGCAGCTTCTCAGGGGTCTTAACTGAAGCTTTCTTT. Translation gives CASSFSGVLTEAFF.